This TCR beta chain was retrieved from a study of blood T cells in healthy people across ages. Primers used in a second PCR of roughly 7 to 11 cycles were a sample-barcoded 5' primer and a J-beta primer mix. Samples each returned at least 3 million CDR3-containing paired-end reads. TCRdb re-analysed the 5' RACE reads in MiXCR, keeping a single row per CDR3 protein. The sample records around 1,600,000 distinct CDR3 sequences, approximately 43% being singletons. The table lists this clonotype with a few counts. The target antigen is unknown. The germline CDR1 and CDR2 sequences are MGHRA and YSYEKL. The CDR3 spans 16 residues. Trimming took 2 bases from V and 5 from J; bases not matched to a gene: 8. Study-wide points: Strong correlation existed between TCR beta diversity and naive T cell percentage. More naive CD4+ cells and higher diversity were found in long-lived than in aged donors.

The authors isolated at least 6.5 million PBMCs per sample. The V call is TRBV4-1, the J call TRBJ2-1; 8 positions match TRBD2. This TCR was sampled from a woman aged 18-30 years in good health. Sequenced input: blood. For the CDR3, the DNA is TGCGCCAGCAGCCAATCCGGGACTAGGCCAAACAATGAGCAGTTCTTC. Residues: CASSQSGTRPNNEQFF.